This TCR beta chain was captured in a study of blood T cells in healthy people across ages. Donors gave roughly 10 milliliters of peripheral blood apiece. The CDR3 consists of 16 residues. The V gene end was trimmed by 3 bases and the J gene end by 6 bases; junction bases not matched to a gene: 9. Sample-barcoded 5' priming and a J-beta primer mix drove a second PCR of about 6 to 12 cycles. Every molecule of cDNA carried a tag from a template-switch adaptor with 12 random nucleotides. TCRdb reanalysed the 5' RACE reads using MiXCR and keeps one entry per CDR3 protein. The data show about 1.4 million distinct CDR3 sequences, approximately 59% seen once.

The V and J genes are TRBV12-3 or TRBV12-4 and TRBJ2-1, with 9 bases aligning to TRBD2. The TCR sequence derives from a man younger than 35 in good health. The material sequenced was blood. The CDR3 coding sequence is TGTGCCAGCAGTTTCGAGGCGGGAGGGCCCAGCAATGAGCAGTTCTTC. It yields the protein CASSFEAGGPSNEQFF.